A single TCR beta chain is shown here with its context. The sample is drawn from a study of blood T cells in healthy people across ages. The CDR3 sequence is 15 residues long. The V and J ends lost 0 bases and 3 bases, in that order; junction bases with no gene match: 7. The germline V gene has CDR1 SQVTM and CDR2 ANQGSEA. Combining a sample-barcoded 5' primer with a J-beta primer mix, a second PCR ran for 7 to 11 cycles. The template-switch adaptor, which had 12 random nucleotides, put a tag on each cDNA molecule. From the 5' RACE reads, TCRdb called clonotypes with MiXCR, one entry per CDR3 protein. This table has about 780,000 distinct CDR3 sequences, 35% to 60% appearing once.

This clonotype was sampled from an elderly man in good health. Sequencing was performed on blood. The V call is TRBV29-1, the J call TRBJ2-7, with 8 positions matching TRBD1. The CDR3 region is CSVEDDRTGYYEQYF. Written as DNA, the CDR3 is TGCAGCGTTGAAGATGATCGGACAGGGTACTACGAGCAGTACTTC.